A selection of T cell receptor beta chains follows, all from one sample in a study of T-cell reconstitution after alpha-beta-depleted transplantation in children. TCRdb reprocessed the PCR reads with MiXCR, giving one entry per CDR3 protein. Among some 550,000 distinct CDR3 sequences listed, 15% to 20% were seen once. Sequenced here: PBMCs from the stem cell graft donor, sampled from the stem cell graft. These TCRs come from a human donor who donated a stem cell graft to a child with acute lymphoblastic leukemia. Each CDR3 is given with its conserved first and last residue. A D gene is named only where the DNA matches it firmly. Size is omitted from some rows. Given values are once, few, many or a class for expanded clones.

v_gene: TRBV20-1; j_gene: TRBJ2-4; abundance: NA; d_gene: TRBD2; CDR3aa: CSARELSSGRAGAKNIQYF; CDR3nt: TGCAGTGCTAGAGAGCTGTCTAGCGGGAGGGCCGGGGCCAAAAACATTCAGTACTTC
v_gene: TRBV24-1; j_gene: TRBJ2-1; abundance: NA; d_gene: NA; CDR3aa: CATSHEHPSAPYNEQFF; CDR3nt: TGTGCCACCAGCCACGAGCATCCCTCAGCTCCCTACAATGAGCAGTTCTTC
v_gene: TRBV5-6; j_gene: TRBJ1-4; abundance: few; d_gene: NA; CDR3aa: CASSFKRTGTNEKLFF; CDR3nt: TGTGCCAGCAGCTTTAAACGGACGGGAACTAATGAAAAACTGTTTTTT
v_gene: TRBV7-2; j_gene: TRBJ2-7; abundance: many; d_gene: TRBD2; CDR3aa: CASSLDGRAYEQYF; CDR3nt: TGTGCCAGCAGCTTAGACGGGAGGGCCTACGAGCAGTACTTC
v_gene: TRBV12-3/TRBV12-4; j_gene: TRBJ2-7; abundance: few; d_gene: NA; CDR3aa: CASSQARGTLYEQYF; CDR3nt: TGTGCCAGCAGCCAAGCGCGGGGCACCCTCTACGAGCAGTACTTC
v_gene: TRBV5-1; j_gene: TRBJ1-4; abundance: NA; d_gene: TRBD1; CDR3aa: CASSSRGLNEKLFF; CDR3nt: TGCGCCAGCAGCTCGAGGGGGCTAAATGAAAAACTGTTTTTT
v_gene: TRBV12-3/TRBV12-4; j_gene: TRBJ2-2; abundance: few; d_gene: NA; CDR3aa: CASSLARNTGELFF; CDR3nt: TGTGCCAGCAGTTTAGCGCGGAACACCGGGGAGCTGTTTTTT
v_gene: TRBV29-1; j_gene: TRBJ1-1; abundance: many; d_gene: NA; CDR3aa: CSVTRNTEAFF; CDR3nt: TGCAGCGTTACCAGGAACACTGAAGCTTTCTTT
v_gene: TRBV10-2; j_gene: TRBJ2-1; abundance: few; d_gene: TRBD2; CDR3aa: CASSGMGLAHNEQFF; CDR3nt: TGCGCCAGCAGTGGAATGGGACTAGCCCACAATGAGCAGTTCTTC
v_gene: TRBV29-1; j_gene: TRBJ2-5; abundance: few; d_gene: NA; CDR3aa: CSVELWIQETQYF; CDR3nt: TGCAGCGTTGAGTTGTGGATCCAAGAGACCCAGTACTTC
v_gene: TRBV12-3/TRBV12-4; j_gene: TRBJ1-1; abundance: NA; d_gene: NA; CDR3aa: CASSTSGPGTFF; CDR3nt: TGTGCCAGCAGTACCAGCGGACCCGGAACTTTCTTT
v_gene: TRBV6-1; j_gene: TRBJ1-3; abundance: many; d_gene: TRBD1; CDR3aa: CASSEGPGTGTGNTIYF; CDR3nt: TGTGCCAGCAGTGAGGGTCCCGGGACAGGGACTGGAAACACCATATATTTT
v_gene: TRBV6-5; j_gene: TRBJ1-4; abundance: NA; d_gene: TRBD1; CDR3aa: CASSHQGAAEKLFF; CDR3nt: TGTGCCAGCAGTCACCAGGGGGCGGCTGAAAAACTGTTTTTT
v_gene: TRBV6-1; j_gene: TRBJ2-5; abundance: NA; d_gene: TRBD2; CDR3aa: CASSRGLAGVWETQYF; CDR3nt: TGTGCCAGCAGCCGGGGACTAGCGGGAGTTTGGGAGACCCAGTACTTC
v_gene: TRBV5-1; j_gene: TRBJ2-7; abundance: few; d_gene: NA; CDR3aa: CASSLLIVGPSGEQYF; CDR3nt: TGCGCCAGCAGCTTGTTGATCGTAGGGCCTTCGGGCGAGCAGTACTTC
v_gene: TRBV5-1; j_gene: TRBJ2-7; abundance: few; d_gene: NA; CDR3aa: CASSRYDKKAYEQYF; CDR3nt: TGCGCCAGCAGCAGATATGACAAGAAAGCCTACGAGCAGTACTTC
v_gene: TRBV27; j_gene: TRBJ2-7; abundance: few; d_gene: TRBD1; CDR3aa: CASSLKTGGYEQYF; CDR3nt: TGTGCCAGCAGTTTAAAGACAGGGGGCTACGAGCAGTACTTC
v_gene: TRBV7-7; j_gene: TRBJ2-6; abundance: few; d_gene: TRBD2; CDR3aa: CASSPGGGRSSGANVLTF; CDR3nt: TGTGCCAGCAGCCCGGGGGGAGGGAGGAGCTCTGGGGCCAACGTCCTGACTTTC
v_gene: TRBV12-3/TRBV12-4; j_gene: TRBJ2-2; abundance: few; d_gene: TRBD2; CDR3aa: CASSPAGKSGELFF; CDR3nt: TGTGCCAGCAGTCCAGCGGGAAAGTCCGGGGAGCTGTTTTTT
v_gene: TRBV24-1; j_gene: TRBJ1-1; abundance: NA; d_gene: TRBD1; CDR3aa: CATSDRGTGGSTEAFF; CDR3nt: TGTGCCACCAGTGATAGGGGGACAGGGGGTTCGACTGAAGCTTTCTTT
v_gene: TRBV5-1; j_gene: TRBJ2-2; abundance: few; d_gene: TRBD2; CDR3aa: CASSLRREAPTGELFF; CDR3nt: TGCGCCAGCAGCTTGCGTCGGGAGGCCCCCACCGGGGAGCTGTTTTTT
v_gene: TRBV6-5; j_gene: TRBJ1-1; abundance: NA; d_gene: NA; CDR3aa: CASSYSNPRGRAFF; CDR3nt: TGTGCCAGCAGTTACTCGAATCCAAGGGGCCGAGCTTTCTTT
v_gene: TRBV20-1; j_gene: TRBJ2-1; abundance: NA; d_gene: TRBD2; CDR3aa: CSAGHGLAAHNEQFF; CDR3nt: TGCAGTGCTGGACATGGACTAGCGGCTCACAATGAGCAGTTCTTC
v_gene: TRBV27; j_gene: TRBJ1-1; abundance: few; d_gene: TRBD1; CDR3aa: CASSPWTGRITEAFF; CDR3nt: TGTGCCAGCAGTCCATGGACAGGGAGGATCACTGAAGCTTTCTTT
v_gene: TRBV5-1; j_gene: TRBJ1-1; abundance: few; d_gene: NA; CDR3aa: CASSLAPQEAFF; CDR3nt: TGCGCCAGCAGCTTGGCTCCGCAAGAAGCTTTCTTT
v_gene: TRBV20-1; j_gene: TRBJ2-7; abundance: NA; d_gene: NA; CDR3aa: CSARGWLARTPYEQYF; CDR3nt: TGCAGTGCTAGGGGGTGGCTAGCGCGTACCCCCTACGAGCAGTACTTC
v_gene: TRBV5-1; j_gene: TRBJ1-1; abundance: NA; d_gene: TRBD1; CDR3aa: CASSRDRVYMNTEAFF; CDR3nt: TGCGCCAGCAGCCGCGACAGGGTCTACATGAACACTGAAGCTTTCTTT
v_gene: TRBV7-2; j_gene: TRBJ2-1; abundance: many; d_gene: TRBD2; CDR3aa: CASSPLAGSSYNEQFF; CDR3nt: TGTGCCAGCAGCCCTCTAGCGGGGAGCTCCTACAATGAGCAGTTCTTC
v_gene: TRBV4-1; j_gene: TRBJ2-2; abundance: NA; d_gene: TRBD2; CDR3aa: CASSQGLAGGPSQRELFF; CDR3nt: TGCGCCAGCAGCCAAGGACTAGCGGGAGGCCCATCCCAAAGGGAGCTGTTTTTT
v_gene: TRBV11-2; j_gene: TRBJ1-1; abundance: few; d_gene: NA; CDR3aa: CASSSTRGRIEAFF; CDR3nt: TGTGCCAGCAGCTCTACACGAGGGCGGATCGAAGCTTTCTTT
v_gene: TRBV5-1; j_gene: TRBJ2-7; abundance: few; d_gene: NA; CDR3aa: CASSLDSPIYEQYF; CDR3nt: TGCGCCAGCAGCTTGGACAGTCCTATCTACGAGCAGTACTTC
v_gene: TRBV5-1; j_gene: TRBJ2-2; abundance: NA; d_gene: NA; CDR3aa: CASSFRDLRTGELFF; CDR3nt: TGCGCCAGCAGCTTCAGGGACCTTCGCACCGGGGAGCTGTTTTTT
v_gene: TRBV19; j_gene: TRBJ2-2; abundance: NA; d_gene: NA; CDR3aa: CASSIERGTGELFF; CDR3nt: TGTGCCAGTAGTATAGAGCGGGGCACCGGGGAGCTGTTTTTT
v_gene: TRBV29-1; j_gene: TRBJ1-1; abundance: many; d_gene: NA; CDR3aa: CSVPEDTMNTEAFF; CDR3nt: TGCAGCGTCCCGGAGGACACTATGAACACTGAAGCTTTCTTT
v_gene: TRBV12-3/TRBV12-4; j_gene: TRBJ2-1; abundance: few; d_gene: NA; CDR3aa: CASSSVRGRHEQFF; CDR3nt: TGTGCCAGCAGTTCAGTCAGGGGGAGGCATGAGCAGTTCTTC
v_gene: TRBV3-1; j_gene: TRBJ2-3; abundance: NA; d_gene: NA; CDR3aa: CASSQGVSGPTDTQYF; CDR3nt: TGTGCCAGCAGCCAAGGGGTTAGCGGTCCCACAGATACGCAGTATTTT
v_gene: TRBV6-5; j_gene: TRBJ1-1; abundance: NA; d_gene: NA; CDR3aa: CASSSLTTANTEAFF; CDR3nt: TGTGCCAGCAGTTCACTTACGACGGCGAACACTGAAGCTTTCTTT
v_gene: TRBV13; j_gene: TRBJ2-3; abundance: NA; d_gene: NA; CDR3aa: CASSLGRKDTQYF; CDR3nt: TGTGCCAGCAGCTTAGGTCGGAAAGATACGCAGTATTTT
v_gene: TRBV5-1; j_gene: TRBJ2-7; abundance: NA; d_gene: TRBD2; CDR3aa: CASSLASGSYYEQYF; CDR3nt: TGCGCCAGCAGCTTGGCTAGCGGGAGCTACTACGAGCAGTACTTC
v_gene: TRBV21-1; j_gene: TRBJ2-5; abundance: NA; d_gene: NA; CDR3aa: CASSKVRAGTQYF; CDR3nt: TGTGCCAGCAGCAAAGTACGAGCAGGGACCCAGTACTTC
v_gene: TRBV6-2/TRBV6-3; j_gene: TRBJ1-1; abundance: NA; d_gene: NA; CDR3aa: CASRTWGSPRGRDTEAFF; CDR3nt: TGTGCCAGCAGGACGTGGGGCAGCCCAAGGGGAAGGGACACTGAAGCTTTCTTT
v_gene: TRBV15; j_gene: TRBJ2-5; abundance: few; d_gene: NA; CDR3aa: CATSRDHSGTQETQYF; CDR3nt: TGTGCCACCAGCAGAGATCATTCCGGAACCCAAGAGACCCAGTACTTC
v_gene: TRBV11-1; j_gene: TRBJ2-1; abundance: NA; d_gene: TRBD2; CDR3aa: CASSFDAPGRERSYNEQFF; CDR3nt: TGTGCCAGCAGCTTTGATGCCCCCGGGCGGGAGAGGTCCTACAATGAGCAGTTCTTC
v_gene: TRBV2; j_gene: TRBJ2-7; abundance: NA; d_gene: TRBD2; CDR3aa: CASSDFGGVYEQYF; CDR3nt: TGTGCCAGCAGTGACTTCGGGGGGGTCTACGAGCAGTACTTC
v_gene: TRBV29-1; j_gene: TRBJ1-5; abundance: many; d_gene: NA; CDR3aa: CSVGGRAGDQPQHF; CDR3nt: TGCAGCGTTGGGGGTAGGGCAGGGGATCAGCCCCAGCATTTT
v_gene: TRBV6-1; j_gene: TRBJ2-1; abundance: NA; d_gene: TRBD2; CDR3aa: CASSDIAGANEQFF; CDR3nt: TGTGCCAGCAGTGATATAGCGGGAGCCAATGAGCAGTTCTTC
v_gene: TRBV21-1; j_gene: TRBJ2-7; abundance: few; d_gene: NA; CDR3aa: CASSKAAGGPYEQYF; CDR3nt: TGTGCCAGCAGCAAAGCAGCGGGAGGACCCTACGAGCAGTACTTC
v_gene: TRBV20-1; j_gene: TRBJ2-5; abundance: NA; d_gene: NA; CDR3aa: CSATPPGTAKETQYF; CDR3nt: TGCAGTGCTACCCCCCCGGGGACCGCAAAAGAGACCCAGTACTTC
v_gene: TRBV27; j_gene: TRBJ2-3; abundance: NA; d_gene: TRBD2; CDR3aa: CASSLSTGLGMRDTQYF; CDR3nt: TGTGCCAGCAGTTTATCGACCGGACTAGGAATGAGAGATACGCAGTATTTT
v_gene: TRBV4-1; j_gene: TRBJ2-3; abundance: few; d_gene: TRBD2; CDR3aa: CASSPSGLEEDTQYF; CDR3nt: TGCGCCAGCAGCCCCTCCGGACTAGAGGAAGATACGCAGTATTTT
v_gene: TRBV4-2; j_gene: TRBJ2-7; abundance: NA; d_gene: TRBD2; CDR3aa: CASSQESSRSGRAAYEQYF; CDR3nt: TGTGCCAGCAGCCAAGAGTCTTCCCGAAGCGGGAGGGCCGCATACGAGCAGTACTTC